One sample yielded the 14 T cell receptor beta chains listed below, sequenced in a study of blood T cell repertoires in COVID-19. Some clones are missing from TCRdb's copy, which holds only in-frame ones; the method was immunoSEQ multiplex PCR. Counted here are 90,000 to 130,000 clones, approximately 85% occurring once; the ten biggest clones make up 1.1% to 1.5%. What was sequenced was peripheral blood. Receptors were obtained from a man between 35 and 55 years old with acute or convalescent COVID-19.

The sample holds a few counts of this clone. The chain carries TRBV7-2 and TRBJ1-5, with D uncertain. Germline assignment: CDR1 SGHTA and CDR2 FQGNSA. Trimming took 4 bases from V and 5 from J, leaving 12 bases between them. The CDR3 totals 14 residues. The CDR3 protein is CASSSQNIYQPQHF. CDR3 DNA sequence: TGTGCCAGCAGCTCACAAAACATTTATCAGCCCCAGCATTTT.

In its sample, this clone was seen once. V gene TRBV6-5 combines with J gene TRBJ1-3; the D gene is possibly TRBD1 (6 bases). This CDR3 has 15 residues. Trimming stripped 4 bases from V and 2 bases from J, with 12 bases between. Per germline, CDR1 MNHEY and CDR2 SVGAGI. The CDR3 loop reads CASSSRGGPGNTIYF. DNA of the CDR3: TGTGCCAGCAGTTCCCGGGGGGGGCCTGGAAACACCATATATTTT.

The chain carries TRBV28 and TRBJ1-3, with a possible D match to TRBD1 (6 bases). This CDR3 region has 16 residues. Germline V gives CDR1 MDHEN, CDR2 SYDVKM. V lost 7 bases and J 2 bases, leaving 18 bases between the germline ends. The CDR3 loop reads CASTLGGGWAGNTIYF. Here the CDR3 DNA reads TGTGCCAGCACCCTGGGGGGGGGCTGGGCTGGAAACACCATATATTTT.

The V gene is TRBV6-1, the J gene TRBJ2-2; TRBD1 might be the D (6 bases). The CDR3 contains 14 residues. V was shortened by 7 bases and J by 7 bases, with 16 bases between the two germline ends. Germline V gene sequence: CDR1 MNHNS, CDR2 SASEGT. The CDR3 bases are TGTGCCAGCATTCGAGGGGGTCTTGGCGGGGAGCTGTTTTTT. Protein: CASIRGGLGGELFF.

The chain combines TRBV12-3 or TRBV12-4 with TRBJ2-7, with D maybe TRBD2 (5 bases). V was cut by 6 bases and J by 0 bases, with 9 bases left in between. The CDR3 spans 13 residues. The CDR3: CASSFTSSYEQYF. In DNA form, the CDR3 reads TGTGCCAGCAGCTTTACTAGCTCCTACGAGCAGTACTTC.

The sample holds one count of this clone. CDR3 loop: CASSVWAGAVEQYF. CDR3 sequence (DNA): TGTGCCAGCTCGGTATGGGCGGGAGCAGTCGAGCAGTACTTC. The chain recombines TRBV9 with TRBJ2-7; TRBD2 aligns across 7 bases. Germline assignment: CDR1 SGDLS and CDR2 YYNGEE. The length of the CDR3 is 14 residues. J was trimmed by 6 bases and V by 7 bases; bases with no gene match: 13.

This chain joins TRBV28 and TRBJ1-5; tentatively, D is TRBD1 (5 bases). This CDR3 has 14 amino acids. Trimming removed 7 bases from V and 7 bases from J, with 17 bases in between. Germline CDR1 and CDR2: MDHEN and SYDVKM. In DNA, the CDR3 is TGTGCCAGCACCCCTTCGCTGGCAGGGCAGCCCCAGCATTTT. This encodes CASTPSLAGQPQHF.

This sequence joins TRBV6-5 and TRBJ1-2; D may be TRBD1 (5 bases). Trimming cost V 2 bases and J 3 bases, with 7 bases left between them. Germline V gene data show CDR1 as MNHEY and CDR2 as SVGAGI. The CDR3 has 13 amino acids. The CDR3 sequence is CASSYGADYGYTF. In nucleotides, the CDR3 is TGTGCCAGCAGTTACGGGGCTGACTATGGCTACACCTTC.

This chain uses TRBV27 with TRBJ1-5; D remains unclear. The CDR3 spans 13 residues. V dropped 4 bases and J dropped 5 bases, with 9 bases sitting between them. Per germline, CDR1 MNHEY and CDR2 SMNVEV (reference sequence). CDR3 nucleotides: TGTGCCAGCAGTTCAGGAGGCTATCAGCCCCAGCATTTT. Its translation: CASSSGGYQPQHF.

V and J are TRBV5-5 and TRBJ2-2, with D unclear. This CDR3 comprises 15 residues. CDR1 is SGHKS, CDR2 YYEKEE, per germline (reference sequence). The ends were cut back, 4 bases at V and 3 bases at J, with 13 bases in the middle. The CDR3 nucleotides are TGTGCCAGCAGCCTACTGCCACTTGACACCGGGGAGCTGTTTTTT. It codes for CASSLLPLDTGELFF.

The genes are TRBV9 and TRBJ2-1, with D maybe TRBD2 (6 bases). Per germline, CDR1 SGDLS and CDR2 YYNGEE. V was shortened by 3 bases and J by 8 bases, with 15 bases between the two germline ends. CDR3 length: 14 amino acids. DNA of the CDR3: TGTGCCAGCAGCGCTGGGACTTTGAGAGATGAGCAGTTCTTC. Protein: CASSAGTLRDEQFF.

The chain is built from TRBV12-3 or TRBV12-4 and TRBJ2-1, with D perhaps TRBD2 (5 bases). V gave up 8 bases and J gave up 9 bases, with 11 bases separating them. The CDR3 runs 11 residues. In DNA, the CDR3 is TGTGCCAGCCGCCCCCGGGGTGAGCAGTTCTTC. Its protein is CASRPRGEQFF.

The chain is built from TRBV4-1 and TRBJ2-1; tentative D call: TRBD2 (6 bases). From germline, CDR1 is MGHRA and CDR2 YSYEKL. Trimming stripped 1 base from V and 10 bases from J, with 17 bases between. The CDR3 extends over 15 amino acids. DNA of the CDR3: TGCGCCAGCAGCCAAGGACAGCCTGGAAGCGGGGAGCAGTTCTTC. Its protein is CASSQGQPGSGEQFF.

The V gene is TRBV30, the J gene TRBJ1-6; 10 nucleotides match TRBD1. Unmatched junction bases numbered 10, after V lost 0 bases and J lost 2 bases. Germline CDR1 GTSNPN, CDR2 SVGIG (reference sequence). This CDR3 is 19 amino acids long. The chain's CDR3 is CAWSVTPGQGMTYNSPLHF. Written as DNA, the CDR3 is TGTGCCTGGAGTGTAACCCCGGGACAGGGGATGACCTATAATTCACCCCTCCACTTT.